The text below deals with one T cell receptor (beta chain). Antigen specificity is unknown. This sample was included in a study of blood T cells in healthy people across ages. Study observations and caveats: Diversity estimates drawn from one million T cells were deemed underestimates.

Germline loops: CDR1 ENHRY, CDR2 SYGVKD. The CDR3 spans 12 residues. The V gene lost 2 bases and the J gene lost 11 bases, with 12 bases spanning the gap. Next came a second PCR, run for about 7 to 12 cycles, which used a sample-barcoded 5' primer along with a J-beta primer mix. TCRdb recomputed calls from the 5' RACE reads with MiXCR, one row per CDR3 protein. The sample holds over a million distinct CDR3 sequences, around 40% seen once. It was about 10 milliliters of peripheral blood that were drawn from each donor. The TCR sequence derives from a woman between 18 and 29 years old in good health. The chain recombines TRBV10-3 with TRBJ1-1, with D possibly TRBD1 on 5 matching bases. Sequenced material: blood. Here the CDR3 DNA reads TGTGCCATCAGTGAGGGGGCAGGGCCTGCTTTCTTT. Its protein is CAISEGAGPAFF.